This T cell receptor beta chain was identified during a study of T-cell memory formation after mild COVID-19. TCRdb re-called the 5' RACE reads through MiXCR, storing one row per CDR3 protein. This sample carries roughly 200,000 distinct CDR3 sequences, around 19% of them seen once, and the ten largest clones take 2.4%. This clonotype was counted only a few times. Trimming removed 3 bases from V and 5 bases from J, with 16 bases in between. Germline assignment: CDR1 DFQATT and CDR2 SNEGSKA (reference sequence). The CDR3 covers 14 residues. The specimen sequenced was PBMCs or a T cell subset sorted from them (not recorded which). The TCR sequence derives from an adult woman who had mild COVID-19 (a few samples of this study predate the infection). Cell type and time point are not known. The chain is built from TRBV20-1 and TRBJ1-2, with TRBD1 as a possible D gene (6 bases). The chain's CDR3 is CSASEGGDLYGYTF. In nucleotides, the CDR3 is TGCAGTGCTAGCGAAGGGGGAGACTTATATGGCTACACCTTC.